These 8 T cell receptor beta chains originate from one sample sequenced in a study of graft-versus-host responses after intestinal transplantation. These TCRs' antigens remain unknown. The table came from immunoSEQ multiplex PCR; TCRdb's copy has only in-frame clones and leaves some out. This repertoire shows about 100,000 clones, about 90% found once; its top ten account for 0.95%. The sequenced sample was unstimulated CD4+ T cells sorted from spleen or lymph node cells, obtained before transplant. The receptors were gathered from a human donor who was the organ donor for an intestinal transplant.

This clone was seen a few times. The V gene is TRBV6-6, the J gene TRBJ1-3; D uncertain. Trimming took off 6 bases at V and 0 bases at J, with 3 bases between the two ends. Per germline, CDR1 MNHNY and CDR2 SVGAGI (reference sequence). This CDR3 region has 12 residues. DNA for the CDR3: TGTGCCAGCAGCGACTCTGGAAACACCATATATTTT. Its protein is CASSDSGNTIYF.

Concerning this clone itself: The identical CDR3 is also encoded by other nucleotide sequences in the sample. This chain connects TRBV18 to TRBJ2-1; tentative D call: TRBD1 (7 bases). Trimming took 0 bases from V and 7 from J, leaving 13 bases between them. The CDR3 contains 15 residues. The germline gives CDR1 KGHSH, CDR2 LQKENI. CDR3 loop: CASSPPQGGRNEQFF. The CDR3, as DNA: TGTGCCAGCTCACCACCGCAGGGGGGAAGGAATGAGCAGTTCTTC. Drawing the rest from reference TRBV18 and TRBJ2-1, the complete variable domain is NAGVMQNPRHLVRRRGQEARLRCSPMKGHSHVYWYRQLPEEGLKFMVYLQKENIIDESGMPKERFSAEFPKEGPSILRIQQVVRGDSAAYFCASSPPQGGRNEQFFGPGTRLTVL.

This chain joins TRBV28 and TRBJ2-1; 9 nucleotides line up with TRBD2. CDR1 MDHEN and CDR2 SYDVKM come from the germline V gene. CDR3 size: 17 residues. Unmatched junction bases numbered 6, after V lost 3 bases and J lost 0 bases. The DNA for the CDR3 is TGTGCCAGCAGTTTCCTAGCGGGGCGGAGCTCCTACAATGAGCAGTTCTTC. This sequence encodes CASSFLAGRSSYNEQFF. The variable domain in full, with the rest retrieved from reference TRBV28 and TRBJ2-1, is DVKVTQSSRYLVKRTGEKVFLECVQDMDHENMFWYRQDPGLGLRLIYFSYDVKMKEKGDIPEGYSVSREKKERFSLILESASTNQTSMYLCASSFLAGRSSYNEQFFGPGTRLTVL.

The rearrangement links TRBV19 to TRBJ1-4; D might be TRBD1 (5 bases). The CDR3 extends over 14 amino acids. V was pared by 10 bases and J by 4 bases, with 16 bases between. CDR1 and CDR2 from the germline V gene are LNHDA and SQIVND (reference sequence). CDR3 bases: TGTGCCACTCACAGGAGCATCGGTAATGAAAAACTGTTTTTT. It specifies CATHRSIGNEKLFF.

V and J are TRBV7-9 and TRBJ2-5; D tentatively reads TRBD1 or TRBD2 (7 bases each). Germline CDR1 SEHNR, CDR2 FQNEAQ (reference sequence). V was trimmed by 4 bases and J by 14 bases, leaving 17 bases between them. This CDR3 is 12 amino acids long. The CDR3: CASSSGGGREYF. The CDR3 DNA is TGTGCCAGCAGCTCAGGGGGGGGCAGGGAATACTTC.

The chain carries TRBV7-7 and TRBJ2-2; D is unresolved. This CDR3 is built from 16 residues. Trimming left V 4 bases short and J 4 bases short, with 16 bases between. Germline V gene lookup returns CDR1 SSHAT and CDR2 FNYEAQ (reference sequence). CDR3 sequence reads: CASSSGPTTGTGELFF. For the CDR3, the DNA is TGTGCCAGCAGCTCGGGCCCTACAACCGGCACCGGGGAGCTGTTTTTT.

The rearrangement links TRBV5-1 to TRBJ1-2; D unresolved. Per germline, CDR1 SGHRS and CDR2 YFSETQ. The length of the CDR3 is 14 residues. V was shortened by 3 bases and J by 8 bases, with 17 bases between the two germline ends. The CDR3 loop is CASSYDGPGRGYTF. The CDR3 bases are TGCGCCAGCAGCTACGATGGTCCCGGGAGAGGCTACACCTTC.

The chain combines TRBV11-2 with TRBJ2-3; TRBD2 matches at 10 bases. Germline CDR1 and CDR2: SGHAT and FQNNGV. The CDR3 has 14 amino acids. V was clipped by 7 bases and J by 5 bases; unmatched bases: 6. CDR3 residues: CASNSAGGRDTQYF. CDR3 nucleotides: TGTGCCAGCAACTCAGCGGGGGGGCGAGATACGCAGTATTTT.